This T cell receptor beta chain was identified during a study of blood T cell repertoires in COVID-19. Study at large: COVID-19 samples, acute and convalescent, were from the United States, Italy and Spain. Nucleic acid was either cDNA or gDNA, and it came from T cells, B-cell-depleted T cells, or PBMCs.

Adults between about 18 and 95 years of age took part from 24 US areas. Cohorts were determined from participant-reported clinical history. Some clones are missing from TCRdb's copy, which holds only in-frame ones; the method was immunoSEQ multiplex PCR. Of around 150,000 clones in the sample, 84% were seen once. V gave up 1 base and J gave up 4 bases; unmatched junction bases: 6. Germline V CDR1 and CDR2: SGHRS, YFSETQ. The CDR3 totals 16 residues. This sequence joins TRBV5-1 and TRBJ2-3; 10 nucleotides agree with TRBD2. This receptor was obtained from a woman aged 45 to 65 with acute COVID-19. Sequenced material: PBMCs or T cells enriched from blood (not recorded which). CDR3 amino acids: CASSLYVSGRADTQYF. The CDR3 nucleotides read TGCGCCAGCAGCTTGTACGTGAGCGGGAGGGCAGATACGCAGTATTTT.